This note documents a single TCR beta chain sequence. These data originate in a study of blood T cell repertoires in COVID-19. The wider study: Nucleic acid was either cDNA or gDNA, and it came from T cells, B-cell-depleted T cells, or PBMCs.

Enrolled during active infection, Seattle patients were then followed longitudinally. In the original analysis: Scientists estimated how many nucleated cells there were by amplifying reference gene primers. This table comes from immunoSEQ multiplex PCR, and its TCRdb copy is limited to in-frame clones, with some not included. The V and J calls and clone size were taken over from that table, and D and trimming were inferred from the DNA. The data show hundreds of thousands of clones, with 88% seen just once and about 12% held by the top ten. With V trimmed by 3 bases and J by 2 bases, 5 bases remained unmatched. The germline gives CDR1 SGHDT, CDR2 YYEEEE. The CDR3 consists of 15 residues.

Input material: peripheral blood. The receptor comes from a woman between 50 and 59 years old with COVID-19, enrolled during active disease. This chain connects TRBV5-6 to TRBJ1-1; 9 bases match TRBD1. The CDR3 DNA sequence: TGTGCCAGCAGCTCCGGGACAGGGATAAACACTGAAGCTTTCTTT. This encodes CASSSGTGINTEAFF.